This note documents a single T cell receptor beta chain sequence. The V end lost 0 bases, the J end lost 6 bases, and 13 bases lay between the germline ends. Germline V lookup: CDR1 SGHRS, CDR2 YFSETQ. The CDR3 extends over 15 amino acids. Using immunoSEQ multiplex PCR, the repertoire was profiled, and TCRdb retains in-frame clones only, with some absent. In the table there are about 35,000 clones, roughly 85% of which are singletons. The sample is drawn from a study of blood T cell repertoires in COVID-19. The wider study: Samples of COVID-19 (acute and convalescent) were obtained from the United States, Italy and Spain.

This receptor was identified in a man in his fifties with acute or convalescent COVID-19. The sequencing sample was made of peripheral blood. V gene TRBV5-1 combines with J gene TRBJ2-1, with a tentative D call TRBD2 (5 bases). The DNA of the CDR3 is TGCGCCAGCAGCTTGGAGTATCTAGCCGGCAATGAGCAGTTCTTC. Protein sequence: CASSLEYLAGNEQFF.